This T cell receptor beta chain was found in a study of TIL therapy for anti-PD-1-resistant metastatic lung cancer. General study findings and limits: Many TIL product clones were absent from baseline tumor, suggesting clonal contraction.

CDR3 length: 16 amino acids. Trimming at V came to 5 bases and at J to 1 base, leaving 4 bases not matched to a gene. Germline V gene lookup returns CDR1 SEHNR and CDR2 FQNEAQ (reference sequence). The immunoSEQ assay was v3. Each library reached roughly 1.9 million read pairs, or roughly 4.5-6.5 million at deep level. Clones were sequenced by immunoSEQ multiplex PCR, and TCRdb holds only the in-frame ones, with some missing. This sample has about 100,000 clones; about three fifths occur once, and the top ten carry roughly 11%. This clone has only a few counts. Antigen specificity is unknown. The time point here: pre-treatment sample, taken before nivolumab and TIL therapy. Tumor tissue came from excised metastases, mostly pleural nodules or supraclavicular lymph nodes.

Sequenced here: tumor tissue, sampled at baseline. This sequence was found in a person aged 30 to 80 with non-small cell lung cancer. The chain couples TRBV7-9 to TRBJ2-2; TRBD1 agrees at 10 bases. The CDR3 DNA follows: TGTGCCAGCAGCGGACGGGACAGGGGGAACACCGGGGAGCTGTTTTTT. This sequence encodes CASSGRDRGNTGELFF.